The 3 T cell receptor beta chains below were found in one sample sequenced in a study of blood T cells in healthy people across ages. The authors ran a second PCR of 7 to 11 cycles using a sample-barcoded 5' primer and a J-beta primer mix. Using its own MiXCR run on the 5' RACE reads, TCRdb lists one record per CDR3 protein. This table has 1.2 million to 1.5 million distinct CDR3 sequences, roughly 40% appearing once. Specimen: blood. The receptors were sampled from a woman under 30 in good health.

This chain joins TRBV27 and TRBJ1-5; tentatively, D is TRBD1 (5 bases). The CDR3 covers 14 residues. Trimming took 6 bases from V and 4 from J, leaving 13 bases between them. CDR1 and CDR2 (germline): MNHEY, SMNVEV (reference sequence). CDR3: CASRNERQNQPQHF. In DNA form, the CDR3 reads TGTGCCAGCAGAAACGAAAGACAGAATCAGCCCCAGCATTTT.

The chain carries TRBV4-3 and TRBJ2-3, with 12 nucleotides matching TRBD1. The CDR3 totals 16 residues. CDR1 is LGHNA, CDR2 YSLEER, per germline. J gave up 5 bases and V 4 bases, and 7 bases lay outside the gene matches. In nucleotides, the CDR3 is TGCGCCAGCAGCCCCAGGGGACAGGGGGCCGGAGATACGCAGTATTTT. Translating gives CASSPRGQGAGDTQYF.

J is TRBJ2-3 and V is TRBV20-1; 7 bases fit TRBD2. The CDR3 contains 14 residues. The V and J ends lost 8 bases and 1 base, in that order; junction bases with no gene match: 9. Germline V gene sequence: CDR1 DFQATT, CDR2 SNEGSKA (reference sequence). The CDR3 spells CSLYSGAGTDTQYF. As DNA, the CDR3 is TGCAGTTTATACAGCGGGGCTGGCACAGATACGCAGTATTTT.